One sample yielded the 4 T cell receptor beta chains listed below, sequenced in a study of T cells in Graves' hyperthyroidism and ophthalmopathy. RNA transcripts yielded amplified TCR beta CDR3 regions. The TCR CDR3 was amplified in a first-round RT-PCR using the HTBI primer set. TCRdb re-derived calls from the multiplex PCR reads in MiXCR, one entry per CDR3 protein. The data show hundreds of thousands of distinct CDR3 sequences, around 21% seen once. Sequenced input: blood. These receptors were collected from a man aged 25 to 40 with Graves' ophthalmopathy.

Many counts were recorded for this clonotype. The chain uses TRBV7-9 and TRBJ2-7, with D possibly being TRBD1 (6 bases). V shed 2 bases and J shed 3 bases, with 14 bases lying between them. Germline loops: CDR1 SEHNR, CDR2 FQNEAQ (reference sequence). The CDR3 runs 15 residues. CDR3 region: CASSLLGTPNYEQYF. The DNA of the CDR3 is TGTGCCAGCAGCTTATTGGGGACACCAAACTACGAGCAGTACTTC.

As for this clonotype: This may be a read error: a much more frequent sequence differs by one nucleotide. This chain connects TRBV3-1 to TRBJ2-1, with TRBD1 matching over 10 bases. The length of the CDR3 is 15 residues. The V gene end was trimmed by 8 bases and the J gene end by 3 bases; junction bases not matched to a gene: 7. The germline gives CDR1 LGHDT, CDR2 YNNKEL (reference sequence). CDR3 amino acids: CASGPDRGVYNEQFF. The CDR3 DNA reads TGTGCCAGCGGCCCGGACAGGGGGGTCTACAATGAGCAGTTCTTC.

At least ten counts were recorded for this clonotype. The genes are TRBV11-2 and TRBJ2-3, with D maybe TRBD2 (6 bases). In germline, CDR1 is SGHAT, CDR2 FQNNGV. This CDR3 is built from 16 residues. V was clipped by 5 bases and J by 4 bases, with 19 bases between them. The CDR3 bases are TGTGCCAGCAGCCCCTCGGCGGCGGGATGGTCAGATACGCAGTATTTT. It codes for CASSPSAAGWSDTQYF. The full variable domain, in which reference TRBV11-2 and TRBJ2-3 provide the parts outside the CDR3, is EAGVAQSPRYKIIEKRQSVAFWCNPISGHATLYWYQQILGQGPKLLIQFQNNGVVDDSQLPKDRFSAERLKGVDSTLKIQPAKLEDSAVYLCASSPSAAGWSDTQYFGPGTRLTVL.

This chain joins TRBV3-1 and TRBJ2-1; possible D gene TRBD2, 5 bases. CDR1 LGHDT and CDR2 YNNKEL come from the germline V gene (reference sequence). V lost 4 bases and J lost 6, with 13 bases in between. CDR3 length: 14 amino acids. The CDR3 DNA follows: TGTGCCAGCAGCCCGGTGTCCAGCGGCAATGAGCAGTTCTTC. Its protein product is CASSPVSSGNEQFF.